This note documents a single T cell receptor (beta chain) sequence. The sample originates from a study of PD-L1 blockade in urothelial cancer. Across the study: Atezolizumab at 1,200 mg intravenously every 3 weeks was started by patients at some point between 2014 and 2015. Timepoints chosen for blood analysis were 3 weeks (second dose) and 6 weeks after treatment start. Blood samples had a median of approximately 140,000 T cells, tens of thousands of unique TCRs, and clonality more than 0.075.

This CDR3 comprises 15 residues. V shed 2 bases and J 2 bases; nucleotides not matched to a gene: 3. Per germline, CDR1 SGHKS and CDR2 YYEKEE (reference sequence). Pretreatment and on-treatment blood mononuclear cell samples were taken, totaling between 1 and 8 time points per patient. TCRdb keeps only in-frame clones here, not all; method: immunoSEQ multiplex PCR. The data hold some 100,000 clones, with roughly nine tenths observed a single time. The rearrangement links TRBV5-5 to TRBJ2-1; 8 positions agree with TRBD1. This TCR was recovered from a woman of 80 years or more with urothelial cancer. Source: PBMCs, taken around atezolizumab (anti-PD-L1) treatment. The CDR3 loop reads CASSFTGGPYNEQFF. CDR3 nucleotides: TGTGCCAGCAGCTTTACAGGGGGGCCCTACAATGAGCAGTTCTTC. Complete variable domain (other parts from reference TRBV5-5 and TRBJ2-1): DAGVTQSPTHLIKTRGQQVTLRCSPISGHKSVSWYQQVLGQGPQFIFQYYEKEERGRGNFPDRFSARQFPNYSSELNVNALLLGDSALYLCASSFTGGPYNEQFFGPGTRLTVL.